A single T cell receptor beta chain is shown here with its context. What it recognizes is unknown. This sample stems from a study of shared clonotypes between healthy human individuals. Study outcomes and limitations: Shared clonotypes across all four donors exceeded non-shared ones in generation probability.

Germline CDR1 and CDR2: PRHDT and FYEKMQ (reference sequence). CDR3 length equals 14 residues. Trimming took 6 bases from V and 1 from J, leaving 11 bases between them. Produced via immunoSEQ multiplex PCR; TCRdb's table is partial and in-frame only. The sample lists about 1,500,000 clones; approximately 96% were seen once. Sequencing was performed on naive CD4+ T cells sorted from blood. The subset: CD45RA+ positively selected. V gene TRBV13 combines with J gene TRBJ2-3; D unclear. The TCR sequence derives from a young man in good health. As DNA, the CDR3 is TGTGCCAGCAGAGGCATGGCGGGCACAGATACGCAGTATTTT. Translating gives CASRGMAGTDTQYF.